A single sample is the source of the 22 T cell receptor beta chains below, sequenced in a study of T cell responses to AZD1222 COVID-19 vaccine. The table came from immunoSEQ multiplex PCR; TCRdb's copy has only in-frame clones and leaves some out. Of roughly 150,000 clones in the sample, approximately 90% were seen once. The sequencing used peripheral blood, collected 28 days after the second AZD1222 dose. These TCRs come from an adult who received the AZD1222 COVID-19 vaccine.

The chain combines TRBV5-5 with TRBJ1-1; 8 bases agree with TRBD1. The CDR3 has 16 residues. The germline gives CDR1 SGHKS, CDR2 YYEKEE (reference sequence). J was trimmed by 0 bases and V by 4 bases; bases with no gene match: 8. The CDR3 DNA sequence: TGTGCCAGCAGCCCATTGACAGGGGCGTTGAACACTGAAGCTTTCTTT. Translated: CASSPLTGALNTEAFF. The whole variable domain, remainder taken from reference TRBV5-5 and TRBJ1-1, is DAGVTQSPTHLIKTRGQQVTLRCSPISGHKSVSWYQQVLGQGPQFIFQYYEKEERGRGNFPDRFSARQFPNYSSELNVNALLLGDSALYLCASSPLTGALNTEAFFGQGTRLTVV.

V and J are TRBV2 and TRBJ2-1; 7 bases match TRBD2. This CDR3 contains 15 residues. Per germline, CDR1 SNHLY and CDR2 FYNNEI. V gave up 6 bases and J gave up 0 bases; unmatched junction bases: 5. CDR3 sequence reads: CASRTSPSSYNEQFF. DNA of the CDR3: TGTGCCAGCAGGACTAGCCCTAGCTCCTACAATGAGCAGTTCTTC.

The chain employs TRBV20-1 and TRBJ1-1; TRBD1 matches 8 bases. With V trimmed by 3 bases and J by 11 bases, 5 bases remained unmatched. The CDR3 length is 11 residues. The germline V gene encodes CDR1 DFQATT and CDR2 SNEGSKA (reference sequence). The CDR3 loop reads CSASWTGMAFF. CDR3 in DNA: TGCAGTGCTAGTTGGACAGGGATGGCTTTCTTT.

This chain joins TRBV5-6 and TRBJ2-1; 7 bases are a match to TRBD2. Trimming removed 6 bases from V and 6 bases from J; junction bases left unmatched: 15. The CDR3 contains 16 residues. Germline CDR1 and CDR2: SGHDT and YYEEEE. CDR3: CASTRGLSGKANEQFF. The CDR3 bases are TGTGCCAGCACCCGAGGGTTGAGCGGGAAGGCCAATGAGCAGTTCTTC. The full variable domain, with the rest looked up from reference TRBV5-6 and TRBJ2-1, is DAGVTQSPTHLIKTRGQQVTLRCSPKSGHDTVSWYQQALGQGPQFIFQYYEEEERQRGNFPDRFSGHQFPNYSSELNVNALLLGDSALYLCASTRGLSGKANEQFFGPGTRLTVL.

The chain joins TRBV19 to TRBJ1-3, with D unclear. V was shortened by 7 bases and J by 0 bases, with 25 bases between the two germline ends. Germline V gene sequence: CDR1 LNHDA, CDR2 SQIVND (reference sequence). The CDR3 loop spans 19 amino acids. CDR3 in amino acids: CASTSRRGTTENSGNTIYF. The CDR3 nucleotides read TGTGCCAGTACCTCGAGACGGGGTACGACCGAAAACTCTGGAAACACCATATATTTT.

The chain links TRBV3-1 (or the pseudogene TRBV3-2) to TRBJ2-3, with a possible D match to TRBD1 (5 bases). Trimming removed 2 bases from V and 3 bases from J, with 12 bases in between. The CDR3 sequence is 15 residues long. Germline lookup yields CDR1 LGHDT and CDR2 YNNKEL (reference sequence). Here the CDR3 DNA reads TGTGCCAGCAGCCAACAGGGTAGAATGACAGATACGCAGTATTTT. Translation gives CASSQQGRMTDTQYF.

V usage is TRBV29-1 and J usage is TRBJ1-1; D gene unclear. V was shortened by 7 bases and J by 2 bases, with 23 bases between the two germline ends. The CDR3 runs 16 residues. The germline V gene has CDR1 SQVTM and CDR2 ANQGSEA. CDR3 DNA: TGCAGCGGCCGGTGGACGGGAAGTATTGAAAACACTGAAGCTTTCTTT. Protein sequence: CSGRWTGSIENTEAFF.

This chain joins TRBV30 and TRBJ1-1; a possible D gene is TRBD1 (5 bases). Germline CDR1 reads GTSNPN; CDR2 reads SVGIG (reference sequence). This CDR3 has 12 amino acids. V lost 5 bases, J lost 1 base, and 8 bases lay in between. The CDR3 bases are TGTGCCTGGGGGACCCAGAACACTGAAGCTTTCTTT. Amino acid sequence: CAWGTQNTEAFF.

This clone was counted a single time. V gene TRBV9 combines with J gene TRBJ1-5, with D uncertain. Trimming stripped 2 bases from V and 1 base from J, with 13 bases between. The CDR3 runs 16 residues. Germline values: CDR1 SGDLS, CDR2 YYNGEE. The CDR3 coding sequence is TGTGCCAGCAGCGTGGGTCCCGATCCCAGCAATCAGCCCCAGCATTTT. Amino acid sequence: CASSVGPDPSNQPQHF.

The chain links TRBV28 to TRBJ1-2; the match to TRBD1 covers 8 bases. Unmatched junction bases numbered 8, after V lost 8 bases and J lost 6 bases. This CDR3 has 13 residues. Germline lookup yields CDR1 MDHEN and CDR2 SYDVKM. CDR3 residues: CASGQGVVNGYTF. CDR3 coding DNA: TGTGCCAGCGGACAGGGAGTAGTTAATGGCTACACCTTC.

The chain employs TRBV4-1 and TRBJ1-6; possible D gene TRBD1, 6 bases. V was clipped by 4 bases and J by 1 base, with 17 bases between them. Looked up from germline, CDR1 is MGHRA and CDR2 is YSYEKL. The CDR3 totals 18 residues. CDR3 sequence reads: CASSLSNFQGSYNSPLHF. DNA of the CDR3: TGCGCCAGCAGCCTGTCTAATTTTCAGGGGTCCTATAATTCACCCCTCCACTTT.

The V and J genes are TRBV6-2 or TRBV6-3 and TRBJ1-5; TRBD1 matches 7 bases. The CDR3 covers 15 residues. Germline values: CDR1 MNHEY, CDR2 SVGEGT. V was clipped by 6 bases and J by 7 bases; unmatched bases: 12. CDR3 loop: CASSPIDREGQPQHF. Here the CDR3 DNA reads TGTGCCAGCAGCCCAATTGACAGGGAAGGACAGCCCCAGCATTTT.

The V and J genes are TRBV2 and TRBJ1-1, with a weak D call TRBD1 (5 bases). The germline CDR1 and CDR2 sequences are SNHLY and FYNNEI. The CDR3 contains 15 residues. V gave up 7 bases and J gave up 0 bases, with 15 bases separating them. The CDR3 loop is CASKEGGRVNTEAFF. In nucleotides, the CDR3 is TGTGCCAGCAAGGAGGGCGGCAGGGTGAACACTGAAGCTTTCTTT. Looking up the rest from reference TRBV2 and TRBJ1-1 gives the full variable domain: EPEVTQTPSHQVTQMGQEVILRCVPISNHLYFYWYRQILGQKVEFLVSFYNNEISEKSEIFDDQFSVERPDGSNFTLKIRSTKLEDSAMYFCASKEGGRVNTEAFFGQGTRLTVV.

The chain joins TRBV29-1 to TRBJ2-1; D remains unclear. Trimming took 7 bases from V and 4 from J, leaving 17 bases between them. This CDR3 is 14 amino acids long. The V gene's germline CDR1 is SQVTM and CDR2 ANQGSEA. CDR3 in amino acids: CSAHRGPTYNEQFF. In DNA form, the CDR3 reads TGCAGCGCACACCGCGGACCCACGTACAATGAGCAGTTCTTC.

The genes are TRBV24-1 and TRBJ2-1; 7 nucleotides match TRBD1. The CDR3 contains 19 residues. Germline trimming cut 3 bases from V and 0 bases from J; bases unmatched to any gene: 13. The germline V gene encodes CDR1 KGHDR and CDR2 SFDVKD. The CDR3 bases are TGTGCCACCAGTGATGCCTACAGTCGTTCAGGGGGCTCCTACAATGAGCAGTTCTTC. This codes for CATSDAYSRSGGSYNEQFF.

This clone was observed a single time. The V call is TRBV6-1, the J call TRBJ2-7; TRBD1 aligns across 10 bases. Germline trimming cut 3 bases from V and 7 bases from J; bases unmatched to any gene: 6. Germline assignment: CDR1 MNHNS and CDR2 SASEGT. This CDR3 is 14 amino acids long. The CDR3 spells CASSDGTGVGEQYF. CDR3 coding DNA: TGTGCCAGCAGTGACGGGACAGGGGTCGGTGAGCAGTACTTC.

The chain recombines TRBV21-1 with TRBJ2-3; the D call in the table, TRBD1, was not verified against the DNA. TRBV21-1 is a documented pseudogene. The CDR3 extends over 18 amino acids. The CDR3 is CASPQGTSTDLRTDTQYF. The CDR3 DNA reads TGTGCCAGCCCACAGGGGACGTCAACGGATCTCCGGACAGATACGCAGTATTTT.

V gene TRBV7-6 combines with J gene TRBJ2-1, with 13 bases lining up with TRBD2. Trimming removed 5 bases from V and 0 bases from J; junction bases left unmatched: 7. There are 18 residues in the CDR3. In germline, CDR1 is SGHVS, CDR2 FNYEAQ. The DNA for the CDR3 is TGTGCCAGCAGCCGGACTAGCGGGGGCCCTAGCTCCTACAATGAGCAGTTCTTC. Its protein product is CASSRTSGGPSSYNEQFF.

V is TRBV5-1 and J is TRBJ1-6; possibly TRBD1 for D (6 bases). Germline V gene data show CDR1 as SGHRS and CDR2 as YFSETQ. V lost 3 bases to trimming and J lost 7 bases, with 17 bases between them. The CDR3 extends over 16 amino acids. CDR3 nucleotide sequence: TGCGCCAGCAGCTCCCTACAGGGTACCGGGAATTCACCCCTCCACTTT. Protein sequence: CASSSLQGTGNSPLHF. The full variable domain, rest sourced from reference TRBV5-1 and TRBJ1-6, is KAGVTQTPRYLIKTRGQQVTLSCSPISGHRSVSWYQQTPGQGLQFLFEYFSETQRNKGNFPGRFSGRQFSNSRSEMNVSTLELGDSALYLCASSSLQGTGNSPLHFGNGTRLTVT.

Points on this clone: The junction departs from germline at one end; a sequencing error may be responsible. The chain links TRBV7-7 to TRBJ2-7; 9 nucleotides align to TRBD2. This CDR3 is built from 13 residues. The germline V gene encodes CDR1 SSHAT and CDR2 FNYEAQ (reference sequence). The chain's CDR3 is CASSLAGASEQYF. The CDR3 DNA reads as TGTGCTAGCAGCTTAGCGGGAGCCAGCGAGCAGTACTTC.

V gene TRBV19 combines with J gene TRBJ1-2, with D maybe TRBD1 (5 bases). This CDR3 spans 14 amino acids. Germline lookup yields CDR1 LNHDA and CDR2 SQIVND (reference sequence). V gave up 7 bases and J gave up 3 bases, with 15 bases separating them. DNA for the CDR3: TGTGCCAGTAATATCCCAGGGCGGCACTATGGCTACACCTTC. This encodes CASNIPGRHYGYTF.

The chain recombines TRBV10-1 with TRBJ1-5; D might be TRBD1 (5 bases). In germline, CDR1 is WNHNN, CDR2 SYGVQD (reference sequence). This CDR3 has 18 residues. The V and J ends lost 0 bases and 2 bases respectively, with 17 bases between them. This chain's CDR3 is CASSESNSRESGNQPQHF. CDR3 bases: TGCGCCAGCAGTGAGTCGAACAGCAGGGAATCGGGCAATCAGCCCCAGCATTTT.